Listed below are T cell receptor beta chains from one sample, sequenced in a study of T cell responses to AZD1222 COVID-19 vaccine. Libraries were prepared by immunoSEQ multiplex PCR; TCRdb keeps only in-frame clonotypes and omits some of them. The table includes some 130,000 clones, around 84% detected once. The specimen comprised peripheral blood, sampled on day 0 of AZD1222 vaccination. The receptor set was obtained from an adult in good health. CDR3s include the opening cysteine and the closing phenylalanine or tryptophan. The D gene is left open where the match is weak. Size tells how often a clone was seen (once, few, many) or the class of an expanded clone, and some rows leave it out.

J	D	V	size	DNA	CDR3
TRBJ2-2	NA	TRBV5-1	once	TGCGCCAGCAGCTTGGTTAGGAAGAACACCGGGGAGCTGTTTTTT	CASSLVRKNTGELFF
TRBJ2-7	NA	TRBV4-3	NA	TGCGCCAGCAGCCAGGGGTTCGCCAGTTCGAAAGGGCCGGGCTCCTACGAGCAGTACTTC	CASSQGFASSKGPGSYEQYF
TRBJ2-2	TRBD2	TRBV7-2	NA	TGTGCCAGCAGCTCTGGGACTAGCGCGGGGGAGCTGTTTTTT	CASSSGTSAGELFF
TRBJ2-5	NA	TRBV10-3	NA	TGTGCCATCAGTGGGGCGGCCCGAGAGACCCAGTACTTC	CAISGAARETQYF
TRBJ1-2	NA	TRBV7-2	once	TGTGCCAGCAGCCCAAGGGGAGCCTATGGCTACACCTTC	CASSPRGAYGYTF
TRBJ1-2	NA	TRBV24-1	NA	TGTGCCACCAGTGATCGCGACCGGTACTATGGCTACACCTTC	CATSDRDRYYGYTF
TRBJ1-1	NA	TRBV2	NA	TGTGCCAGCAGTGAAGCGTCTCGGTTATCTGAAGCTTTCTTT	CASSEASRLSEAFF
TRBJ1-6	NA	TRBV4-1	few	TGCGCCAGCAGCCCCATCCCAGGGAGCAGTTCACCCCTCCACTTT	CASSPIPGSSSPLHF
TRBJ1-3	NA	TRBV5-1	NA	TGCGCCAGCAGCCTAACAGGGACTTACTCTGGAAACACCATATATTTT	CASSLTGTYSGNTIYF
TRBJ2-1	TRBD1	TRBV5-1	NA	TGCGCCAGCATAACCGGGACAGGGGAATACAATGAGCAGTTCTTC	CASITGTGEYNEQFF
TRBJ1-3	TRBD1	TRBV28	NA	TGTGCCAGCAGTTCAGGGGGACAGAGCGGAAACACCATATATTTT	CASSSGGQSGNTIYF
TRBJ2-1	NA	TRBV27	NA	TGTGCCAGCAGTTCCCCAGGGTCCGCTGAGCAGTTCTTC	CASSSPGSAEQFF
TRBJ1-1	NA	TRBV5-6	NA	TGTGCCAGCAGTTATGGGTATAGCCAGATGAACACTGAAGCTTTCTTT	CASSYGYSQMNTEAFF
TRBJ1-2	NA	TRBV6-5	once	TGTGCCAGCAGTTACTCGGTGGGACACCTCTATGGCTACACCTTC	CASSYSVGHLYGYTF
TRBJ2-7	NA	TRBV9	NA	TGTGCCAGCAGCGTAGAACCAGCGCGGGAGCAGTACTTC	CASSVEPAREQYF
TRBJ1-2	NA	TRBV27	few	TGTGCCAGCAGTTCTACCCCTCAGAAGTTATATGGCTACACCTTC	CASSSTPQKLYGYTF
TRBJ1-2	NA	TRBV7-2	NA	TGTGCCAGCAGCTTAGGCCCGGGGGCGGTCTATGGCTACACCTTC	CASSLGPGAVYGYTF
TRBJ2-5	NA	TRBV7-3	NA	TGTGCCAGCAGCGACGGGGCCGGGCCGCAGACCCAGTACTTC	CASSDGAGPQTQYF
TRBJ2-6	NA	TRBV30	NA	TGTGCCTGGAGGGGGACGGAGGCTGGGGCCAACGTCCTGACTTTC	CAWRGTEAGANVLTF
TRBJ2-3	NA	TRBV3-1/TRBV3-2	NA	TGTGCCAGCAGCCAAGAAGAGCGGTCCACAGATACGCAGTATTTT	CASSQEERSTDTQYF
TRBJ1-6	TRBD1	TRBV27	NA	TGTGCCAGCAGCTTCGACGGGACAGCGGAATTTTATTCACCCCTCCACTTT	CASSFDGTAEFYSPLHF
TRBJ2-1	TRBD2	TRBV4-2	NA	TGTGCCAGCAGCCAAGAGACTAGCGGGGGGCCTTACAATGAGCAGTTCTTC	CASSQETSGGPYNEQFF
TRBJ1-4	NA	TRBV7-8	NA	TGTGCCAGCAGCTTTACAGGACTGCTTAATGAAAAACTGTTTTTT	CASSFTGLLNEKLFF
TRBJ1-3	TRBD1	TRBV5-1	NA	TGCGCCAGCAGCATAGGACAGGACGGAAACACCATATATTTT	CASSIGQDGNTIYF
TRBJ2-7	TRBD1	TRBV5-1	NA	TGCGCCAGCAGCTTGGGGACAGGGCCTGCCTACGAGCAGTACTTC	CASSLGTGPAYEQYF
TRBJ1-6	TRBD1	TRBV27	NA	TGTGCCAGCAGCCGAATCGGGACAGGGGGCTATGGGGAGACCTATAATTCACCCCTCCACTTT	CASSRIGTGGYGETYNSPLHF
TRBJ1-4	NA	TRBV2	few	TGTGCCAGCACTAGGGGGAAGGAAAAACTGTTTTTT	CASTRGKEKLFF
TRBJ1-4	NA	TRBV5-1	NA	TGCGCCAGCAGCTCGGGGGGGTCCGGTGAAAAACTGTTTTTT	CASSSGGSGEKLFF
TRBJ1-5	NA	TRBV6-4	NA	TGTGCCAGCAGTGCCCTTCCACGGCAGCCCCAGCATTTT	CASSALPRQPQHF
TRBJ2-7	TRBD1	TRBV9	NA	TGTGCCAGCAGCGTAGCGGGACAGGGGTACCACGAGCAGTACTTC	CASSVAGQGYHEQYF
TRBJ1-5	NA	TRBV11-2	NA	TGTGCCAGCAGCTTATCCCTATCCACTCAGCCCCAGCATTTT	CASSLSLSTQPQHF
TRBJ2-5	NA	TRBV2	NA	TGTGCCAGCAGTGAGGGGGGTGGGGTGACCCAGTACTTC	CASSEGGGVTQYF